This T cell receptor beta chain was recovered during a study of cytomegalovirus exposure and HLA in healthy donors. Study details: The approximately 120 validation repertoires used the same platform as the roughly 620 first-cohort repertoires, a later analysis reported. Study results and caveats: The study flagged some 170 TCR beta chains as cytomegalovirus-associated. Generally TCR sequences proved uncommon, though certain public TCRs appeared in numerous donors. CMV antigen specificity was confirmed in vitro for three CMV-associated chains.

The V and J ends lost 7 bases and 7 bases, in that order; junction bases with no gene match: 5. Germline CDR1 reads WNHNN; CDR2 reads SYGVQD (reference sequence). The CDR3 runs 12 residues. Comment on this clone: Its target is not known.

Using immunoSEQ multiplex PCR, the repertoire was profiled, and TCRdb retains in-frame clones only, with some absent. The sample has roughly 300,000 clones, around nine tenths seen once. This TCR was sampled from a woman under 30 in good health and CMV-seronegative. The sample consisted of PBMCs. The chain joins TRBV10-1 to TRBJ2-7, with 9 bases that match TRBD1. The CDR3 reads CASIYRGPEQYF. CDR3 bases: TGCGCCAGCATTTACAGGGGGCCTGAGCAGTACTTC.